The clone carrying this T cell receptor (beta chain) has a count of ten or more. Antigen unknown. From RNA transcripts, TCR beta CDR3 regions were amplified. The HTBI primer set served for first-round RT-PCR of the TCR CDR3. TCRdb re-derived calls from the multiplex PCR reads in MiXCR, one entry per CDR3 protein. The table lists approximately 370,000 distinct CDR3 sequences, about 18% of them singletons. The data stem from a study of T cells in Graves' hyperthyroidism and ophthalmopathy. The CDR3 extends over 13 amino acids. J was trimmed by 8 bases and V by 5 bases; bases with no gene match: 12. Germline values: CDR1 DFQATT, CDR2 SNEGSKA (reference sequence). General observations from the study: Ophthalmopathy was predicted by the model a median of approximately 6 months ahead of onset.

The clonotype originates from a woman aged 25 to 39 with Graves' hyperthyroidism that later progressed to Graves' ophthalmopathy. The sample taken for sequencing was blood. This chain joins TRBV20-1 and TRBJ2-7; 7 bases are a match to TRBD2. The CDR3 coding sequence is TGCAGTGCTTGGGAGGGTTCCGGCGGCAAGCAGTACTTC. Amino acids: CSAWEGSGGKQYF.